This TCR beta chain was captured in a study of OX40 agonist ivuxolimab in advanced cancers. Study details: Partial responses were observed in three patients, of whom one had hepatocellular carcinoma and two had cutaneous melanoma.

The germline V gene has CDR1 WNHNN and CDR2 SYGVQD (reference sequence). There are 13 residues in the CDR3. The V gene lost 2 bases and the J gene lost 5 bases, with 7 bases spanning the gap. This clone was observed a handful of times. The repertoire was sequenced with immunoSEQ multiplex PCR; TCRdb's copy has only in-frame clones and lacks some. The sample records some 15,000 clones, about 81% being singletons. Material: CD4+ or CD8+ T cells sorted from blood, obtained in a trial of the OX40 agonist ivuxolimab. This chain connects TRBV10-1 to TRBJ1-5, with no clear D. The receptor comes from an adult with an advanced solid tumor such as melanoma, head and neck, liver or kidney cancer. CDR3 loop: CASSEQGYQPQHF. CDR3 coding DNA: TGCGCCAGCAGTGAGCAAGGTTATCAGCCCCAGCATTTT.